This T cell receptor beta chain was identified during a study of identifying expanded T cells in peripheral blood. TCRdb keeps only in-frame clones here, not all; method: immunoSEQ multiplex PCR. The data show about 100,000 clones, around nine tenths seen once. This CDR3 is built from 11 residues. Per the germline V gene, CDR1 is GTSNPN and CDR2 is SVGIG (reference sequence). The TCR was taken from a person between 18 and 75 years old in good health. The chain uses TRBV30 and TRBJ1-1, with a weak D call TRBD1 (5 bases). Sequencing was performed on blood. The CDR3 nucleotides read TGTGCTCGACAGAGGGGCACTGAAGCTTTCTTT. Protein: CARQRGTEAFF.